This T cell receptor beta chain was sequenced in a study of CXCR3-negative and CXCR3-positive naive CD8 T cells. Germline V lookup: CDR1 SQVTM, CDR2 ANQGSEA. The CDR3 has 15 amino acids. To note about this clonotype: Its antigen is not identified.

UMI-tagged TRB cDNA libraries were built via 5' RACE. TCRdb reprocessed the 5' RACE reads and keeps a single row for each CDR3 protein, giving no DNA. Recorded for this sample: 100,000 to 150,000 distinct CDR3 sequences. Study outcomes and limitations: Once cells were cryopreserved, CXCR3 expression went down partly, and most assays used fresh PBMCs. Whereas memory cells differed, naive CXCR3-negative and CXCR3-positive cells shared similar TRBV-TRBJ usage.

The chain is built from TRBV29-1 and TRBJ2-3; there is no DNA to check the TCRdb D call of TRBD1. The sequencing input was naive CXCR3- CD8+ T cells from blood. Noted subset: CD45RO-CCR7+CD27+CD95- naive CD8+ T cells lacking CXCR3 (TNR3-). This receptor was obtained from a human donor in good health. Some clones in this sample may be carry-over from other donors' samples. CDR3 sequence: CSVVKVHRGTDTQYF.